These 21 T cell receptor beta chains came from one sample sequenced in a study of Ad26.COV2.S vaccination and SARS-CoV-2 variants. Treatment denoted: some 20 received Ad26.COV2.S at low or high dose, single or two shots; five or six received placebo; per-sample allocation not given. It was on day 63 after the first vaccine or placebo injection that samples were taken. Clones were read by immunoSEQ multiplex PCR, and TCRdb kept only the in-frame ones, dropping some. Among roughly 250,000 clones listed, around nine tenths were seen once. Here the sequenced sample was peripheral blood, taken in a trial of Ad26.COV2.S vaccine versus placebo. These receptors came from a person aged 18-60 years who received the Ad26.COV2.S COVID-19 vaccine or a placebo.

This clone was picked up a small number of times. This chain connects TRBV7-3 to TRBJ2-2; tentatively, D is TRBD1 (6 bases). The germline CDR1 and CDR2 sequences are SGHTA and FQGTGA. This CDR3 has 15 amino acids. V lost 5 bases and J lost 3, with 13 bases in between. The DNA for the CDR3 is TGTGCCAGCAGCGCCCGCGGACAGTACACCGGGGAGCTGTTTTTT. It yields the protein CASSARGQYTGELFF.

This chain's CDR3 is CASSHPDWGETQYF. DNA for the CDR3: TGTGCCAGCAGCCACCCTGACTGGGGAGAGACCCAGTACTTC. J is TRBJ2-5 and V is TRBV5-4; D is unclear. With 4 bases removed from V and 4 bases from J, the gap between germline ends came to 14 bases. Germline assignment: CDR1 SGHNT and CDR2 YYREEE (reference sequence). This CDR3 comprises 14 residues.

There are a few counts of this clone. The chain carries TRBV28 and TRBJ1-1; D may be TRBD1 (6 bases). V lost 7 bases and J lost 1, with 10 bases in between. Looked up from germline, CDR1 is MDHEN and CDR2 is SYDVKM. The CDR3 runs 13 residues. This CDR3 is CASTIQGNTEAFF. For the CDR3, the DNA is TGTGCCAGCACAATACAGGGGAACACTGAAGCTTTCTTT.

V and J are TRBV3-1 (or the pseudogene TRBV3-2) and TRBJ2-3; D not resolved. Trimming stripped 2 bases from V and 1 base from J, with 4 bases between. The CDR3 has 13 residues. The germline V gene encodes CDR1 LGHDT and CDR2 YNNKEL (reference sequence). The CDR3 region has the DNA TGTGCCAGCAGCCAACAGCGCACAGATACGCAGTATTTT. This encodes CASSQQRTDTQYF.

The chain couples TRBV25-1 to TRBJ1-1, with TRBD1 as a possible D gene (5 bases). Trimming pared 4 bases from V and 0 bases from J, leaving 9 bases between. Germline CDR1 MGHDK, CDR2 SYGVNS. CDR3 length: 14 residues. CDR3 amino acids: CASSVQGMNTEAFF. The CDR3 region has the DNA TGTGCCAGCAGTGTTCAGGGAATGAACACTGAAGCTTTCTTT.

The V call is TRBV5-4, the J call TRBJ2-2; D is unresolved. V was cut by 0 bases and J by 0 bases, with 6 bases left in between. CDR1 is SGHNT and CDR2 is YYREEE in the germline V gene (reference sequence). This CDR3 is built from 15 residues. CDR3 sequence: CASSLGLTNTGELFF. The CDR3 bases are TGTGCCAGCAGCTTGGGACTGACGAACACCGGGGAGCTGTTTTTT.

This chain connects TRBV5-6 to TRBJ1-5; D gene unclear. Between the trimmed V and J ends, which lost 1 base and 3 bases, there was a span of 14 bases. CDR1 and CDR2 from the germline V gene are SGHDT and YYEEEE. This CDR3 has 16 residues. The CDR3 DNA reads as TGTGCCAGCAGCTTGCGCTCTGGCATCGTCAATCAGCCCCAGCATTTT. It codes for CASSLRSGIVNQPQHF.

The V call is TRBV29-1, the J call TRBJ1-3, with a tentative D call TRBD1 (5 bases). V was trimmed by 5 bases and J by 2 bases, leaving 13 bases between them. The CDR3 covers 14 residues. Germline V gene sequence: CDR1 SQVTM, CDR2 ANQGSEA. CDR3 amino acids: CSVMGTAAGNTIYF. DNA for the CDR3: TGCAGCGTTATGGGGACGGCGGCTGGAAACACCATATATTTT.

The V call is TRBV3-1 (or the pseudogene TRBV3-2), the J call TRBJ2-7; D unresolved. V gave up 4 bases and J gave up 1 base, with 11 bases separating them. The germline V gene encodes CDR1 LGHDT and CDR2 YNNKEL (reference sequence). The CDR3 extends over 14 amino acids. For the CDR3, the DNA is TGTGCCAGCAGCCGAGACGCCTTATCCTACGAGCAGTACGTC. Its protein product is CASSRDALSYEQYV.

The chain joins TRBV9 to TRBJ1-1; no reliable D call. V was shortened by 4 bases and J by 1 base, with 14 bases between the two germline ends. The CDR3 loop spans 15 amino acids. Looked up from germline, CDR1 is SGDLS and CDR2 is YYNGEE. This CDR3 is CASSPVARANTEAFF. The CDR3 DNA reads TGTGCCAGCAGCCCCGTCGCGAGGGCGAACACTGAAGCTTTCTTT.

This chain connects TRBV10-3 to TRBJ2-1, with unresolved D. Trimming stripped 4 bases from V and 7 bases from J, with 5 bases between. The CDR3 extends over 11 amino acids. Germline CDR1 and CDR2: ENHRY and SYGVKD. The DNA for the CDR3 is TGTGCCATCAGTGTCGCGAATGAGCAGTTCTTC. It yields the protein CAISVANEQFF.

The chain is built from TRBV9 and TRBJ1-2; TRBD1 agrees at 9 bases. This CDR3 is 15 amino acids long. V was pared by 7 bases and J by 3 bases, with 10 bases of the junction left unmatched. Germline V lookup: CDR1 SGDLS, CDR2 YYNGEE. The CDR3 region is CASALGGQGHYGYTF. CDR3 nucleotide sequence: TGTGCCAGCGCCCTGGGGGGACAGGGTCACTATGGCTACACCTTC.

This clone appeared once. The V and J genes are TRBV28 and TRBJ2-3, with 14 bases matching TRBD2. The CDR3 consists of 22 residues. Trimming removed 3 bases from V and 4 bases from J; junction bases left unmatched: 21. CDR1 is MDHEN, CDR2 SYDVKM, per germline. DNA for the CDR3: TGTGCCAGCAGTTTTAATCGGCTAAGACTAGCGGGAGGGCCCAGATTACCAGATACGCAGTATTTT. Protein: CASSFNRLRLAGGPRLPDTQYF.

The chain recombines TRBV10-3 with TRBJ1-1; a weak D match, TRBD1 (6 bases). Germline V CDR1 and CDR2: ENHRY, SYGVKD. The CDR3 contains 15 residues. V was trimmed by 6 bases and J by 0 bases, leaving 14 bases between them. CDR3 sequence: CAIRGGTALNTEAFF. In DNA, the CDR3 is TGTGCCATCAGGGGGGGCACAGCCTTGAACACTGAAGCTTTCTTT.

V gene TRBV2 combines with J gene TRBJ1-2, with no clear D. The V end lost 8 bases, the J end lost 7 bases, and 11 bases lay between the germline ends. CDR1 and CDR2 (germline): SNHLY, FYNNEI. The CDR3 length is 11 residues. The CDR3 spells CASGWTIGYTF. The CDR3 DNA reads TGTGCCAGCGGTTGGACGATTGGCTACACCTTC. The full variable domain, rest sourced from reference TRBV2 and TRBJ1-2, is EPEVTQTPSHQVTQMGQEVILRCVPISNHLYFYWYRQILGQKVEFLVSFYNNEISEKSEIFDDQFSVERPDGSNFTLKIRSTKLEDSAMYFCASGWTIGYTFGSGTRLTVV.

This clone was seen just once. The chain carries TRBV6-6 and TRBJ2-1, with D uncertain. CDR1 and CDR2 (germline): MNHNY, SVGAGI (reference sequence). V was clipped by 2 bases and J by 10 bases, with 12 bases between them. The length of the CDR3 is 13 residues. The CDR3 spells CASSYRSIGEQFF. The DNA of the CDR3 is TGTGCCAGCAGTTACCGGAGTATTGGCGAGCAGTTCTTC.

V and J are TRBV4-3 and TRBJ2-6; 11 positions agree with TRBD2. CDR1 LGHNA and CDR2 YSLEER come from the germline V gene. V gave up 0 bases and J gave up 0 bases; unmatched junction bases: 4. The CDR3 is made up of 19 amino acids. DNA of the CDR3: TGCGCCAGCAGCCAAGAGGGACTAGCGGATCTCTCTGGGGCCAACGTCCTGACTTTC. Translation gives CASSQEGLADLSGANVLTF.

As for this clone: One end of the junction does not line up with germline, which may come from a read error. CDR3 sequence: CASSETNTGELFF. The DNA for the CDR3 is TGTGCTAGCAGCGAGACGAACACCGGGGAGCTGTTTTTT. This chain uses TRBV7-7 with TRBJ2-2; D uncertain. Germline loops: CDR1 SSHAT, CDR2 FNYEAQ (reference sequence). The CDR3 covers 13 residues.

The J gene is TRBJ2-3, the V gene TRBV5-6; 9 bases are shared with TRBD2. The CDR3 length is 15 residues. Germline V lookup: CDR1 SGHDT, CDR2 YYEEEE. Trimming cost V 1 base and J 3 bases; bases outside gene matches: 3. CDR3 DNA sequence: TGTGCCAGCAGCTTGCTAGCGGGGAATACAGATACGCAGTATTTT. The encoded protein is CASSLLAGNTDTQYF.

The CDR3 DNA is TGTGCCAGCAGCCTTACAGTGGGGCAGCCCCAGCATTTT. It is translated as CASSLTVGQPQHF. The V call is TRBV7-9, the J call TRBJ1-5; D unclear. Germline CDR1 SEHNR, CDR2 FQNEAQ (reference sequence). This CDR3 region has 13 residues. Trimming removed 5 bases at V and 7 bases at J, with 12 bases between.

This clone appeared a single time. The V gene is TRBV5-1, the J gene TRBJ1-2; the match to TRBD1 covers 8 bases. Germline lookup yields CDR1 SGHRS and CDR2 YFSETQ. The CDR3 extends over 14 amino acids. Unmatched junction bases numbered 5, after V lost 0 bases and J lost 7 bases. For the CDR3, the DNA is TGCGCCAGCAGCTTGGGGACAGGGTATGGTGGCTACACCTTC. This translates into CASSLGTGYGGYTF.